Sequencing of this T cell receptor beta chain was carried out in a study of cytomegalovirus exposure and HLA in healthy donors listed by TCRdb under 2017. About the full investigation: An earlier analysis of roughly 570 of the donors reported about 260 Gb of sequence data and around 100 million unique TCR beta sequences obtained from about 170 million T cells. Rather than using new phenotypic data, the later analysis identified candidate immune exposures from TCR beta sequences and from how often those sequences occurred across donors. An early release covering more than 500 HLA-typed donors comprised approximately 300 gigabases of sequencing data and around 86 million unique TCR sequences. In a later analysis, previously published TCR beta repertoires from fewer than 750 donors were re-analyzed and high-resolution HLA genotyping was added so that TCR occurrence patterns could be studied. Donor age, sex, ethnicity and CMV serostatus were compiled together with the repertoire data. Both class I and class II loci were covered by HLA typing, at four-digit resolution. All discovery cohort repertoires had been generated on a single sequencing platform. A separate validation cohort of about 110 different subjects was used in addition to the approximately 670-subject first cohort. Across 398 genotyped donors of the cohort, an average of roughly 250,000 unique TCR beta nucleotide sequences per donor were sequenced, and approximately 17% of those sequences were non-productive. Because of strong linkage in the cohort, four to six DR-DQ haplotypes were treated as single units for association and clustering. Genome-wide SNP genotypes for about 60% of the roughly 700 donors were used in a later genetic analysis, which treated that subset as a discovery cohort. To predict cytomegalovirus infection status, the study brought together high-throughput TCR immunosequencing, statistical association of individual TCRs with disease status, and machine learning. The study was designed to test whether signatures of past pathogen exposure could be identified by cataloging public T cell receptors. To decide whether each TCR beta V gene segment behaved as functional or pseudogenic, an earlier analysis of fewer than 750 of the donors relied on high-throughput TCR beta sequencing. Among the roughly 400 genotyped donors, around 81% belonged to the genetic ancestry cluster associated with self-reported Caucasian donors. Typing coverage varied by locus: roughly 629-630 donors for A, B, C, DRB1 and DQB1; approximately 560 for DQA1; more than 600 for DPA1; roughly 450 for DPB1. The study profiled the T cell repertoires of about 720 subjects by immunosequencing and related them to cytomegalovirus serostatus.

The library relied on the immunoSEQ multiplex PCR assay. The multiplex PCR relied on a mix of 60 forward primers for TCR Vbeta segments and 13 reverse primers for TCR Jbeta segments. The CDR3 region of rearranged TCR beta genes was amplified from genomic DNA by a multiplex PCR assay. On the Illumina HiSeq System, the amplified TCR beta libraries were sequenced as 87-base-pair reads. The authors' pipeline ran thus. Across the 500 to 850 repertoires, a later analysis counted 80 million or so unique TCR beta chains, 9.5 million to 12 million of which were shared by at least two donors. Raw reads were error-corrected and collapsed into unique sequences by a nearest-neighbor algorithm in which closely related sequences were merged to remove PCR and sequencing errors. CDR3 sequences were aligned to IMGT reference sequences to assign V, D and J gene segments. Each retained sequence needed at least a six-nucleotide match to both a V gene segment and a J gene segment. A rearrangement counted as productive if the CDR3 had no stop codons and remained in frame with V and J, and every other rearrangement counted as non-productive. CDR3 was defined by IMGT convention, running from the second conserved V-encoded cysteine to the conserved J-encoded phenylalanine. The earlier analysis of approximately 500 of the donors excluded sequences that lacked an unambiguous match to a single V gene segment. An earlier analysis of 550 to 650 of the donors classified V segments as functional when productive rearrangements were above 56.7% and as segregating when the standard deviation between donors was above 5%. A statistical classification framework was developed to diagnose cytomegalovirus status using the catalog of TCR beta chain sequences. In a later analysis, V and J genes were assigned by comparing TCR nucleotide sequences against IMGT/GENE-DB human TR gene sequences. The TCRdist pipeline was used in a later analysis to assign CDR3 sequences and most-parsimonious VDJ recombination scenarios. In a later analysis, each TCR beta chain was defined by its CDR3 amino acid sequence together with its V-gene family, and reads without a unique V-gene family were excluded. A later analysis removed 592 highly shared, low-generation-probability nucleotide sequences to deal with suspected cross-contamination and a sequencing artifact. In a later analysis, a clonal expansion index for each public chain was calculated from normalized within-repertoire ranks of inferred template counts. Generation probabilities in a later analysis came from a VDJ recombination model fitted to out-of-frame rearrangements, and those results were checked against IGoR. Hypergeometric tests were used in a later analysis to score TCR-TCR, TCR-HLA and TCR-CMV co-occurrence, with a repertoire-size bias correction applied to the TCR pairs. A later analysis estimated false discovery rates by permuting HLA or CMV assignments 20 times. In a later analysis, co-occurring TCRs were grouped using DBSCAN, and TCRdist sequence similarity was added for clustering within HLA-allele-positive subsets. Co-occurrence clustering excluded repertoires with fewer than 30,000 or more than 120,000 public chains, plus five with anomalous nucleotide sharing. The immuneACCESS repertoire file appears here via TCRdb, limited to in-frame rearrangements. These files lack a portion of the clones; in checked studies, under half of the deficit traces to unresolved V genes, and the cause of the others is not known. V, J and clone size are those of that table, while D and trimming were read from the DNA. Present in this sample are approximately 160,000 clones, approximately 80% of which were seen just once. 4.8% of the sample goes to the ten largest clones.

The cohort was made up of under 800 healthy bone marrow donors. All cohort members were sampled while nominally healthy, although unrecorded immune exposures were likely present. The donor was CMV seronegative and belonged to the group of 320 or so seronegative cohort members. Every donor gave a peripheral blood sample, and the peripheral blood mononuclear cells from that sample were used for TCR beta sequencing. Genomic DNA extraction from the blood cell samples was performed with the Qiagen DNeasy Blood Extraction Kit. Reading from cysteine to phenylalanine, the CDR3 counts 16 amino acids. CDR3 DNA is the only sequence kept; it has 48 bases, read in frame from the first base. The germline V gene encodes CDR1 MGHRA and CDR2 YSYEKL. Note on this clone: Its antigen has not been determined. The input lacks base qualities; no much larger clone sits a single base away.

Results the study describes overall, beyond this receptor: Most CMV-associated TCR beta chains appeared to be HLA-restricted in a later analysis, and the HLA associations seemed to be driven largely by CMV exposure. A further reported finding was that TCR beta sequences accurately predicted the HLA-A and HLA-B alleles for most subjects in the first cohort. The only immune exposure information available for the cohort was CMV serostatus. According to a later analysis, TCR association rates differed among HLA loci, with DRB1 alleles showing the most associated TCRs and HLA-C alleles showing the fewest. Because some donors lacked HLA typing at each locus, the association tests relied only on the typed subset. Three of the identified cytomegalovirus-associated TCR beta chains were confirmed in vitro to be specific for cytomegalovirus antigens. An earlier analysis of approximately 540 of the donors showed that most TCR beta V segments appeared in productive rearrangements either about 90% or about 30% of the time, which broadly matched IMGT annotations. When HLA alleles, especially DR and DQ, strongly co-occurred, TCR associations were difficult to assign to individual alleles. In the study, around 150 TCR beta chains were listed as associated with cytomegalovirus. In both the original and validation cohorts, the classifier was reported to diagnose cytomegalovirus status with high specificity and sensitivity. Compared with equally common non-associated chains, HLA-associated TCR beta chains in a later analysis were more clonally expanded and had lower generation probabilities. The sequencing pipeline was judged likely to have produced a cluster of highly shared sequence variants as a technical artifact. Only TCR beta chains were sequenced in this cohort, and the absence of alpha or paired-chain data limited detectable features. Most TCR sequences were observed very rarely across donors, whereas some public TCRs were present in many individuals. Linkage disequilibrium might explain the correlated functional status among segregating V segments, but an unknown experimental factor could not be ruled out. Compared with the roughly 720-donor mean, donors in an Asian-associated ancestry cluster had fewer N-insertions in productive TCRs, according to a later genetic analysis. Some IMGT-functional V segments, including TRBV6-2 and TRBV6-3, could not be told apart with the 87-base-pair reads, so those segments were excluded. Seventeen rarely observed V segments, including chromosome 9 orphons, were excluded from the earlier analysis of several hundred of the donors because counts were too low. The authors suggested that the approach could potentially be generalized to other disease states and immunological phenotypes. A later analysis reported that several top co-occurrence clusters appeared linked to parvovirus B19, influenza, CMV and Epstein-Barr virus. In a later genetic analysis, a missense DCLRE1C variant was associated with V-gene and J-gene trimming of TCR beta chains, and the association was replicated in an independent cohort. At a false discovery rate of 0.05, a later analysis linked roughly 17,000 TCR beta sequences to specific HLA alleles. Sequencing depth was assumed to be roughly uniform across donors in the presence/absence analyses, though that assumption may not hold.

Sequencing used PBMCs. This chain is built from TRBV4-1 and TRBJ2-5, and 7 junctional nucleotides match TRBD1. The DNA end favors TRBJ2-7, so the J call may be wrong. The receptor was derived from a man younger than 35 in good health and CMV-seronegative. The CDR3 sequence is CASSQATRDRDYEQYF. DNA sequence: TGCGCCAGCAGCCAAGCTACTCGGGACAGAGACTACGAGCAGTACTTC.